Listed below are T cell receptor beta chains from one sample, sequenced in a study of radiotherapy plus CTLA-4 blockade in lung cancer. The method was immunoSEQ multiplex PCR; TCRdb's version includes in-frame clones alone and lacks a portion of them. The profile shows about 97,000 clones, about 70% of them singletons. The sequences come from peripheral blood, collected from a patient treated with radiotherapy plus ipilimumab. The source is a human donor with non-small cell lung cancer who had a partial response to radiotherapy plus ipilimumab. Some clones in this sample may be carry-over from other donors' samples. CDR3s include the opening cysteine and the closing phenylalanine or tryptophan. The order of the fields is V gene, CDR3 protein.

V gene: TRBV27; CDR3 protein: CASRSGTDIYNEQFF
V gene: TRBV19; CDR3 protein: CASRSWTGIITEAFF
V gene: TRBV27; CDR3 protein: CASSPDRATFYGYTF
V gene: TRBV6-5; CDR3 protein: CASSTGPLGEKLFF
V gene: TRBV6-5; CDR3 protein: CASSYDSGAYEQYF
V gene: TRBV7-9; CDR3 protein: CASSLGGSRRNEKLFF
V gene: TRBV1; CDR3 protein: CTSSQPGLGGEGHYEQYF
V gene: TRBV6-5; CDR3 protein: CASSSRLRNQPQHF
V gene: TRBV4-3; CDR3 protein: CASSLSGQGRNTEAFF
V gene: TRBV2; CDR3 protein: CASSEAPAGGAEQFF